One T cell receptor (beta chain) is described in this entry. The antigen is not known. This sample stems from a study of Graves' ophthalmopathy and Graves' hyperthyroidism. The overall study: The study drew peripheral blood at initial diagnosis, before any treatment.

Transcripts of RNA were the source for amplifying TCR beta CDR3 regions. Amplification began with first-round RT-PCR using HTBI primers, then second-round multiplex PCR was performed. MiXCR, run by TCRdb on the multiplex PCR reads, gives a single entry per CDR3 protein. The table has around 170,000 distinct CDR3 sequences, 37% seen once; the top ten hold roughly 6%. A volume of over 9 ml of fresh peripheral blood supplied the PBMCs. The germline CDR1 and CDR2 sequences are SGHTA and FQGNSA. This CDR3 region has 15 residues. Germline trimming cut 5 bases from V and 4 bases from J; bases unmatched to any gene: 6. Study findings and constraints: Discrimination between ophthalmopathy and stable hyperthyroidism by a 13-signature model showed 85% to 90% sensitivity and 75% to 84% specificity.

The V call is TRBV7-2, the J call TRBJ2-5, with TRBD2 matching 11 bases. Sequencing input: peripheral blood. This sequence was found in a woman in her thirties or forties with Graves' ophthalmopathy. CDR3 bases: TGTGCCAGCAGCCGACGACTAGCGGGGAGAGAGACCCAGTACTTC. Protein sequence: CASSRRLAGRETQYF.